The 13 T cell receptor beta chains listed next were all sequenced from one sample in a study of CD8+CD57+ T cells in acquired aplastic anemia. Researchers used genomic DNA as the template to profile TCR beta VDJ and CDR3. Via MiXCR, TCRdb re-called the reads, giving one row per CDR3 protein. The data contain about 160,000 distinct CDR3 sequences, just under 45% of them singletons. Source material: sorted CD4+, CD8+, or CD8+CD57+ T cells (not recorded which) from PBMCs. These TCRs come from a human donor in good health.

The rearrangement links TRBV20-1 to TRBJ2-1; 11 bases match TRBD2. The length of the CDR3 is 12 residues. The germline V gene has CDR1 DFQATT and CDR2 SNEGSKA (reference sequence). Unmatched junction bases numbered 6, after V lost 3 bases and J lost 14 bases. CDR3 sequence (DNA): TGCAGTGCTAGGACTAGCGGGACTAGCAAGTTCTTC. This encodes CSARTSGTSKFF.

This clonotype was seen ten or more times. This chain joins TRBV11-2 and TRBJ1-2; D is ambiguous. The CDR3 contains 12 residues. V dropped 1 base and J dropped 5 bases, with 5 bases sitting between them. Germline assignment: CDR1 SGHAT and CDR2 FQNNGV. The CDR3 nucleotides read TGTGCCAGCAGCTTAGTGGGGTATGGCTACACCTTC. It codes for CASSLVGYGYTF.

This clonotype was recorded at least ten times. V gene TRBV19 combines with J gene TRBJ1-1; a possible D gene is TRBD1 (6 bases). The V and J ends lost 7 bases and 0 bases respectively, with 18 bases between them. This CDR3 region has 16 residues. Germline CDR1 and CDR2: LNHDA and SQIVND (reference sequence). The CDR3 nucleotides are TGTGCCAGTAATCCGGGACACATTCTTCTGAACACTGAAGCTTTCTTT. As protein: CASNPGHILLNTEAFF.

This clonotype was seen repeatedly, ten times or more. The J gene is TRBJ1-2, the V gene TRBV7-3, with D possibly matching TRBD1 (6 bases). Per the germline V gene, CDR1 is SGHTA and CDR2 is FQGTGA. V lost 0 bases and J lost 8, with 13 bases in between. The CDR3 loop spans 14 amino acids. The CDR3 loop reads CASSLTVRGQGYTF. The DNA of the CDR3 is TGTGCCAGCAGCTTAACGGTCAGGGGTCAAGGCTACACCTTC.

This clonotype occurred many times. This rearrangement joins TRBV24-1 to TRBJ1-6; possibly TRBD1 for D (6 bases). CDR3 length: 19 residues. V was cut by 0 bases and J by 7 bases, with 21 bases left in between. Germline V gives CDR1 KGHDR, CDR2 SFDVKD. CDR3 protein: CATSDLQQGMSKINSPLHF. DNA for the CDR3: TGTGCCACCAGTGATTTGCAACAGGGAATGAGTAAAATAAATTCACCCCTCCACTTT.

This clonotype was recorded at least ten times. The chain uses TRBV7-6 and TRBJ2-7; 8 bases are a match to TRBD1. Unmatched junction bases numbered 7, after V lost 2 bases and J lost 4 bases. The CDR3 is 15 amino acids. Germline values: CDR1 SGHVS, CDR2 FNYEAQ. CDR3 residues: CASSLQGGQGYEQYF. CDR3 DNA sequence: TGTGCCAGCAGCTTACAAGGAGGACAGGGATACGAGCAGTACTTC.

This clonotype was recorded at least ten times. The chain employs TRBV7-2 and TRBJ2-1; no clear D gene. Trimming removed 1 base at V and 7 bases at J, with 8 bases between. This CDR3 comprises 13 residues. Germline lookup yields CDR1 SGHTA and CDR2 FQGNSA. Here the CDR3 reads CASSLVQQNEQFF. CDR3 nucleotide sequence: TGTGCCAGCAGCTTAGTACAGCAAAATGAGCAGTTCTTC.

This clonotype was observed many times. The gene calls are TRBV20-1 and TRBJ2-3, with 8 bases matching TRBD2. V lost 0 bases, J lost 4 bases, and 6 bases stayed unmatched. Germline-derived CDR1 and CDR2 are DFQATT and SNEGSKA (reference sequence). The CDR3 covers 15 residues. The CDR3 loop is CSARDSGAWADTQYF. In DNA, the CDR3 is TGCAGTGCTAGAGATAGCGGGGCCTGGGCAGATACGCAGTATTTT.

The genes are TRBV9 and TRBJ2-3; no clear D gene. CDR3 size: 15 residues. The V gene lost 0 bases and the J gene lost 2 bases, with 10 bases spanning the gap. Germline CDR1 is SGDLS and CDR2 is YYNGEE. CDR3 sequence: CASSVGQKVTDTQYF. In DNA, the CDR3 is TGTGCCAGCAGCGTAGGTCAGAAAGTCACAGATACGCAGTATTTT.

This clonotype occurred many times. The V and J genes are TRBV20-1 and TRBJ2-1; the D is unclear. V shed 6 bases and J shed 4 bases, with 16 bases lying between them. Germline loops: CDR1 DFQATT, CDR2 SNEGSKA (reference sequence). CDR3 length: 14 residues. CDR3 coding DNA: TGCAGTGCCACGAAGGGCAACGCTTACAATGAGCAGTTCTTC. Translated, it gives CSATKGNAYNEQFF.

V and J are TRBV15 and TRBJ1-6; D possibly corresponds to TRBD1 (6 bases). V shed 0 bases and J shed 9 bases, with 9 bases lying between them. The CDR3 is 14 residues long. Germline V gene data show CDR1 as LNHNV and CDR2 as YYDKDF (reference sequence). The CDR3: CATSRDRGVSPLHF. CDR3 DNA: TGTGCCACCAGCAGAGACAGGGGAGTTTCACCCCTCCACTTT.

The rearrangement uses TRBV2 and TRBJ2-2; D is uncertain. Germline V gene lookup returns CDR1 SNHLY and CDR2 FYNNEI. The CDR3 spans 15 residues. The V and J ends lost 6 bases and 3 bases respectively, with 14 bases between them. The CDR3 protein is CASSPRRPDTGELFF. In DNA form, the CDR3 reads TGTGCCAGCAGCCCCAGAAGGCCAGACACCGGGGAGCTGTTTTTT.

This clonotype was seen ten or more times. This chain uses TRBV19 with TRBJ2-1; 7 bases agree with TRBD2. This CDR3 comprises 15 residues. The germline V gene has CDR1 LNHDA and CDR2 SQIVND (reference sequence). V was clipped by 3 bases and J by 4 bases; unmatched bases: 6. CDR3 residues: CASSMFGGSYNEQFF. CDR3 nucleotides: TGTGCCAGTAGTATGTTTGGCGGGAGTTACAATGAGCAGTTCTTC.